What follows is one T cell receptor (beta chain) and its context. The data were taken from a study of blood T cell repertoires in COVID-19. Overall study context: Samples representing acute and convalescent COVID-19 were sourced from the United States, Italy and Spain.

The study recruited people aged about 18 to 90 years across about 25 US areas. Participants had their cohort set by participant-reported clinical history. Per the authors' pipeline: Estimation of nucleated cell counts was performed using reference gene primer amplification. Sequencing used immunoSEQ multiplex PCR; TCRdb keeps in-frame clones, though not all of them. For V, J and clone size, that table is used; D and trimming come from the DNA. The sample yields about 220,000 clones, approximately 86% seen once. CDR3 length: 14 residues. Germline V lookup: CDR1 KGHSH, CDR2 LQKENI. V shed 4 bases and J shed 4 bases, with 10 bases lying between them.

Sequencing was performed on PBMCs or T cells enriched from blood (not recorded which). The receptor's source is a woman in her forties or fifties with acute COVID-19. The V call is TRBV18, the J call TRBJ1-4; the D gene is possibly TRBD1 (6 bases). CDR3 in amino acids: CASSQQGGNEKLFF. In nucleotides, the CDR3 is TGTGCCAGCTCACAACAGGGTGGTAATGAAAAACTGTTTTTT.